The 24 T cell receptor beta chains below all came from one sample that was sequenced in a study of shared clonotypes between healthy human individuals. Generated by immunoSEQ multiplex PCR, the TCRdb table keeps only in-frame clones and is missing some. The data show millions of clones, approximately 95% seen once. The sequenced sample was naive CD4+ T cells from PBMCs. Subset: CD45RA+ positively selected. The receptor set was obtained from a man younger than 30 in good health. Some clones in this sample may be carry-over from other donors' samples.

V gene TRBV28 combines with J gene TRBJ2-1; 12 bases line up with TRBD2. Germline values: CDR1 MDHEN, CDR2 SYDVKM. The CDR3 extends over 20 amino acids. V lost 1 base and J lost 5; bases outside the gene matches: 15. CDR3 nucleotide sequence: TGTGCCAGCAGTTTATTCCCCGCGTCCGGGACTAGCGGGCGGAACAATGAGCAGTTCTTC. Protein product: CASSLFPASGTSGRNNEQFF.

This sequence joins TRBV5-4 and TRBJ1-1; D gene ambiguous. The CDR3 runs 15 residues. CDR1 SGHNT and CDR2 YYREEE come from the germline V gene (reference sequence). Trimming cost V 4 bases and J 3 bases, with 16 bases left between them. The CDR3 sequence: CASSLHATAYTEAFF. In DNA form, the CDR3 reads TGTGCCAGCAGCCTCCACGCTACGGCCTACACTGAAGCTTTCTTT.

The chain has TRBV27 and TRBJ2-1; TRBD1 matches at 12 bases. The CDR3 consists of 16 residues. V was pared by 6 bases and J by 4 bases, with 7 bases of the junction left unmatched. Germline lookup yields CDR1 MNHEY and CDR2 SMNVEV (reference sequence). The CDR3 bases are TGTGCCAGCAGGCGGGACAGGGGGCTTGCTTACAATGAGCAGTTCTTC. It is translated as CASRRDRGLAYNEQFF.

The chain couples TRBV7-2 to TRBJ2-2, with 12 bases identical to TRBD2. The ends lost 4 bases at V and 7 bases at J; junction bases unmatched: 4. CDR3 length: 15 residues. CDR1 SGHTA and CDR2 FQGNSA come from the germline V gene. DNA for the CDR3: TGTGCCAGCAGCTCTAGCGGGAGGGCCAACGGGGAGCTGTTTTTT. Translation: CASSSSGRANGELFF.

This chain's CDR3 is CASSLHGSYGYTF. Here the CDR3 DNA reads TGTGCCAGCAGCTTACATGGATCGTATGGCTACACCTTC. The V and J genes are TRBV6-5 and TRBJ1-2; no firm D call. In germline, CDR1 is MNHEY, CDR2 SVGAGI. This CDR3 contains 13 residues. Trimming cost V 6 bases and J 5 bases, with 13 bases left between them.

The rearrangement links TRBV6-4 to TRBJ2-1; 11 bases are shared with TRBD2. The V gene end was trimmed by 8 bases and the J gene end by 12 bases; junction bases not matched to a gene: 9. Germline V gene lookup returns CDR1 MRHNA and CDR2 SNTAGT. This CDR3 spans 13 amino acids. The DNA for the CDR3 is TGTGCCAGCTCGACTAGCGGGACTGGGCGGCAGTTCTTC. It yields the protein CASSTSGTGRQFF.

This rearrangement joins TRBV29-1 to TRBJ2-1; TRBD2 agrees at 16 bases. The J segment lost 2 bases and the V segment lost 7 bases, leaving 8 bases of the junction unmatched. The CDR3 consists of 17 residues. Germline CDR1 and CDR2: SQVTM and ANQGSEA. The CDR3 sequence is CSAQGLAGGSAYNEQFF. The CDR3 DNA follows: TGCAGCGCCCAGGGACTAGCGGGAGGGTCTGCCTACAATGAGCAGTTCTTC.

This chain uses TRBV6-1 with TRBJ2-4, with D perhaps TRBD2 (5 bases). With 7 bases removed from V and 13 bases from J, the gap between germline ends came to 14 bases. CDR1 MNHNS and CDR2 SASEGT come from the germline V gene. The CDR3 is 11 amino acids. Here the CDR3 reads CASTSSEGQYF. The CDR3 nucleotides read TGTGCCAGCACTTCCTCTGAGGGCCAGTACTTC.

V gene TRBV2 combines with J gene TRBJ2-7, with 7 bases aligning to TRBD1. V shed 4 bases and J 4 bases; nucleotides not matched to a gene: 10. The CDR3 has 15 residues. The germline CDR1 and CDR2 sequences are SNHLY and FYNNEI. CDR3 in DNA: TGTGCCAGCAGTGTACGACAGGGCCTTAGTTACGAGCAGTACTTC. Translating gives CASSVRQGLSYEQYF.

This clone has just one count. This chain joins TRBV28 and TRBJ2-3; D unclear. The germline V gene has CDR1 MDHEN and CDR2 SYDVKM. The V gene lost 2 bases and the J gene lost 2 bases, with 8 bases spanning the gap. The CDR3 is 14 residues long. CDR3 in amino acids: CASSLEQNTDTQYF. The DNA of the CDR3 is TGTGCCAGCAGTTTAGAACAGAACACAGATACGCAGTATTTT.

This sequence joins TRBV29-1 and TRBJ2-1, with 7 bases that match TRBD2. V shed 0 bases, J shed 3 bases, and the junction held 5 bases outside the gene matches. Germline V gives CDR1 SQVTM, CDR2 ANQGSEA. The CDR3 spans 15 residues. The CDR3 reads CSVEDLGLHYNEQFF. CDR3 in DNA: TGCAGCGTTGAAGATCTGGGACTACACTACAATGAGCAGTTCTTC.

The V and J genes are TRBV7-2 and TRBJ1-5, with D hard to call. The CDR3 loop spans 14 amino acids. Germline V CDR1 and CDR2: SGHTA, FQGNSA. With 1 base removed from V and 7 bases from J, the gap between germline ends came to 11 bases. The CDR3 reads CASSLGTGRQPQHF. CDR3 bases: TGTGCCAGCAGCTTAGGTACGGGGAGGCAGCCCCAGCATTTT.

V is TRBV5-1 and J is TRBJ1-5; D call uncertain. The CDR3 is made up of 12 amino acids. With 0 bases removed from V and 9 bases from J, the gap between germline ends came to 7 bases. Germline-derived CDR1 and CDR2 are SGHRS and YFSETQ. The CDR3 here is CASSLDAGPQHF. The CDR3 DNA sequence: TGCGCCAGCAGCTTGGACGCGGGGCCCCAGCATTTT.

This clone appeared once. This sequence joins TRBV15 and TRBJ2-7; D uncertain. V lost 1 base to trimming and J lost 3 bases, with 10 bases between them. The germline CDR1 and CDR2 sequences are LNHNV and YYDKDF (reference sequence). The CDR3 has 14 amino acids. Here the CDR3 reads CATSRVGHGYEQYF. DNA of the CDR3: TGTGCCACCAGCAGAGTCGGCCATGGCTACGAGCAGTACTTC.

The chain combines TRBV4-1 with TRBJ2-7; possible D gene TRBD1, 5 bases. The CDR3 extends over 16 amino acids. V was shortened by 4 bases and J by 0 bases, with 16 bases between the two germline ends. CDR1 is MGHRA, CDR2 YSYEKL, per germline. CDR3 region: CASSPLRQTSSYEQYF. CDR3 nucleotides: TGCGCCAGCAGCCCATTGAGACAGACAAGCTCCTACGAGCAGTACTTC.

The CDR3 protein is CASPPGPASPETQYF. CDR3 bases: TGTGCCAGCCCTCCGGGGCCCGCGAGCCCAGAGACCCAGTACTTC. V is TRBV7-5 and J is TRBJ2-5. TRBV7-5 is marked as a pseudogene. The CDR3 is made up of 15 amino acids.

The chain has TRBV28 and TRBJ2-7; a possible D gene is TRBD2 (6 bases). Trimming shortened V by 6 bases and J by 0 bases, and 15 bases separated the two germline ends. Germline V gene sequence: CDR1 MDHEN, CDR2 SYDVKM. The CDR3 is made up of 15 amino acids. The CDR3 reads CASSRSSANSYEQYF. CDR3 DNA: TGTGCCAGCAGCCGATCTAGCGCAAACTCCTACGAGCAGTACTTC.

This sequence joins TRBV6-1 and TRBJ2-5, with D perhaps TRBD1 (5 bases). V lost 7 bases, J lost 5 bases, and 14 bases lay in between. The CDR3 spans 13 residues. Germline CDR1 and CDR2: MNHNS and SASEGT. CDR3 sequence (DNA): TGTGCCAGCATTCAACCAGGGTCGGAGACCCAGTACTTC. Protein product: CASIQPGSETQYF.

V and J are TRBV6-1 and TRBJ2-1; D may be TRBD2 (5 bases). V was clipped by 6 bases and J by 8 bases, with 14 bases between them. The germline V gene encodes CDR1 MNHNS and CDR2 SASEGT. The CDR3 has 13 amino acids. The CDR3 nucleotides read TGTGCCAGCAGCACGAGGGCAAGCGATGAGCAGTTCTTC. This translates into CASSTRASDEQFF.

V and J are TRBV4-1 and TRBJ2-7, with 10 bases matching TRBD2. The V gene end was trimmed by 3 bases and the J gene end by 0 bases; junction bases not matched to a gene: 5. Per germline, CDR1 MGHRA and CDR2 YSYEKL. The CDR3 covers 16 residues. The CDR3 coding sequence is TGCGCCAGCAGCCAGCTAGCGGGAGTCCCCTCCTACGAGCAGTACTTC. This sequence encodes CASSQLAGVPSYEQYF.

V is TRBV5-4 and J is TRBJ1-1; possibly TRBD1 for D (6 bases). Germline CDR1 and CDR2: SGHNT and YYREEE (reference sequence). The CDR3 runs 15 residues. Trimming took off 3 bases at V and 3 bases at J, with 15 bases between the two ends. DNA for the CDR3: TGTGCCAGCAGCTCCCTGGGGGGCCGGGACACTGAAGCTTTCTTT. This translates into CASSSLGGRDTEAFF.

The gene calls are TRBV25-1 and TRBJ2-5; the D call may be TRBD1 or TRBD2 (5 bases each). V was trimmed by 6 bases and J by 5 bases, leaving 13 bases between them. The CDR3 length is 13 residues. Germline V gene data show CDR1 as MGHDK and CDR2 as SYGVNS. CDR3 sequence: CASREGWYETQYF. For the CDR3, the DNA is TGTGCCAGCAGAGAGGGGTGGTATGAGACCCAGTACTTC.

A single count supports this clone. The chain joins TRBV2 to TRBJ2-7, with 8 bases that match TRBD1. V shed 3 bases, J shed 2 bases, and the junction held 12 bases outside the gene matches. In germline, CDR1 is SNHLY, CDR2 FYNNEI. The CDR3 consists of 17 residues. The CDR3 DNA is TGTGCCAGCAGTGAGATCAAGTCCAGGGGGCTGACCTACGAGCAGTACTTC. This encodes CASSEIKSRGLTYEQYF.

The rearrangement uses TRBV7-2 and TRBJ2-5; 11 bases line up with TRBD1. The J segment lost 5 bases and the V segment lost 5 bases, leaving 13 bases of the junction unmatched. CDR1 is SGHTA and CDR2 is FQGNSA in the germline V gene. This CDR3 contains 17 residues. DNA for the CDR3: TGTGCCAGCAGCCCTAGGTGGGGACAGGGGGTCCGGGAGACCCAGTACTTC. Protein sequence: CASSPRWGQGVRETQYF.